These T cell receptor beta chains were read from a single sample in a study of OX40 agonist ivuxolimab in advanced cancers. Generated by immunoSEQ multiplex PCR, the TCRdb table keeps only in-frame clones and is missing some. The table records 40,000 to 50,000 clones, roughly 90% of them present only once. Sequenced here: CD4+ or CD8+ T cells sorted from blood, sampled in a trial of the OX40 agonist ivuxolimab. The origin of the receptors is an adult with an advanced solid tumor such as melanoma, head and neck, liver or kidney cancer. The CDR3 runs from the conserved cysteine through the conserved F or W. Fields, in order: D gene, clone size, V gene, CDR3 length, J gene, CDR3 DNA, CDR3 protein. The D gene is left open where the match is weak. Clone sizes are given selectively: once, few, many, or a class where the clone is expanded.

>-|-|TRBV7-3|17|TRBJ1-6
TGTGCCAGCAGCTTAACGGGCCCGACAGCTTCTAATTCACCCCTCCACTTT
CASSLTGPTASNSPLHF
>TRBD1|-|TRBV7-2|15|TRBJ2-3
TGTGCCAGCAGCTTGGGCGGGCAGGGGGCAGATACGCAGTATTTT
CASSLGGQGADTQYF
>-|once|TRBV4-2|13|TRBJ1-4
TGTGCCAGCTCGGATTTGAATGGAGAAAAACTGTTTTTT
CASSDLNGEKLFF
>-|-|TRBV5-4|14|TRBJ2-7
TGTGCCAGCAGCTTCTTCCGGGACGGATACGAGCAGTACTTC
CASSFFRDGYEQYF
>-|-|TRBV15|12|TRBJ2-2
TGTGCCACTACGCGTGACACCGGGGAGCTGTTTTTT
CATTRDTGELFF
>-|-|TRBV5-4|12|TRBJ2-7
TGTGCCAGCAGCTGGTATGGCAGGGAGCAGTACTTC
CASSWYGREQYF
>TRBD1|-|TRBV13|17|TRBJ1-6
TGTGCCAGCAGCTTGGGAGACAGGGCGAATCATAATTCACCCCTCCACTTT
CASSLGDRANHNSPLHF
>TRBD1|-|TRBV9|16|TRBJ2-2
TGTGCCAGCAGCGTCGGACAGGGGAGCGATCCGGGGGAGCTGTTTTTT
CASSVGQGSDPGELFF
>-|-|TRBV13|15|TRBJ2-7
TGTGCCAGCAGCTGGGGGGGACAGTGGAACTACGAGCAGTACTTC
CASSWGGQWNYEQYF
>-|-|TRBV19|14|TRBJ1-4
TGTGCCAGTAGTATACAGGGTGAGGATGAAAAACTGTTTTTT
CASSIQGEDEKLFF
>-|-|TRBV21-1|14|TRBJ2-7
TGTGCCCGTATGAGGCGGGACAGGGCCTACGAGCAGTACTTC
CARMRRDRAYEQYF